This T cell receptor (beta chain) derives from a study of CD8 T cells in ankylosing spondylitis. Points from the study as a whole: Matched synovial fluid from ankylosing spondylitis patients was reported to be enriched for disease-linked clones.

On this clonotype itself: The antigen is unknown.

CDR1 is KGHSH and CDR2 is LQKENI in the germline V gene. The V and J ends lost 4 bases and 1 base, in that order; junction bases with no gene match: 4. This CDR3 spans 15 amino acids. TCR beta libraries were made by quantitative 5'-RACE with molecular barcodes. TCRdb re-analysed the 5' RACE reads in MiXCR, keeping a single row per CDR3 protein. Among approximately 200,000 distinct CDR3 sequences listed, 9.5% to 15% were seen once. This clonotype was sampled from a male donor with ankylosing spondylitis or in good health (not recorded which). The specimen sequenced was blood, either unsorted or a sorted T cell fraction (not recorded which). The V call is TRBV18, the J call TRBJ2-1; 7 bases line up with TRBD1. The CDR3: CASSLDRESYNEQFF. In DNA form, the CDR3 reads TGTGCCAGCTCACTTGACAGGGAGTCCTACAATGAGCAGTTCTTC.